This T cell receptor beta chain was documented in a study of regulatory T cells in long-lasting Graves disease. Time point: newly diagnosed GD, antithyroid drugs for less than 3 months. From RNA extracted from PBMCs, the TCR library was made. Patients all came to the study from an endocrinology department in Xi'an, China. The sample holds many counts of this clonotype. The J segment lost 5 bases and the V segment lost 4 bases, leaving 4 bases of the junction unmatched. CDR3 length: 14 residues. From germline, CDR1 is MNHEY and CDR2 SVGEGT. TCR beta libraries were built with iRepertoire HTBI primers and Arm-PCR of CDR3 regions. TCRdb passed the multiplex PCR reads through MiXCR, listing each CDR3 protein once. The sample lists around 450,000 distinct CDR3 sequences, 15% to 20% occurring once. These same data were also listed under a study on T cells in Graves' hyperthyroidism and ophthalmopathy. As reported in that work: Each patient was aged 18 to 65 and had newly diagnosed hyperthyroidism of under 2 months' duration. HTBI primers were used for first-round RT-PCR of the TCR CDR3. Prediction of ophthalmopathy progression came a median 6.5 months pre-onset.

This chain links TRBV6-2 or TRBV6-3 with TRBJ2-2; 7 nucleotides align to TRBD2. The clonotype comes from a man aged 40-50 years with Graves disease. This sample comprised peripheral blood mononuclear cells (PBMCs), obtained at new diagnosis, from a patient treated with antithyroid drugs. DNA of the CDR3: TGTGCCAGCAGTTTCGCTAGCGGAACCGGGGAGCTGTTTTTT. It specifies CASSFASGTGELFF.